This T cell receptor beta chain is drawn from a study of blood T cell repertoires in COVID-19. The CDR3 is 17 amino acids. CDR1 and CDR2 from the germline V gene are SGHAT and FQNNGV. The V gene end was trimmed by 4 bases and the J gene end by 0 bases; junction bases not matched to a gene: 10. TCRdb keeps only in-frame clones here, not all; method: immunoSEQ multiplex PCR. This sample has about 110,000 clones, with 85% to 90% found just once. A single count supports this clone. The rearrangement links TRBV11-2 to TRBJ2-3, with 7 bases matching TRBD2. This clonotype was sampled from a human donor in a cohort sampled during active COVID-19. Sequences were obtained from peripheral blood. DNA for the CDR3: TGTGCCAGCAGCTCCCCCCCGGGGGGATCTAGCACAGATACGCAGTATTTT. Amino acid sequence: CASSSPPGGSSTDTQYF.